This passage covers 17 T cell receptor beta chains from one sample sequenced in a study of blood T cell repertoires in COVID-19. Some clones are missing from TCRdb's copy, which holds only in-frame ones; the method was immunoSEQ multiplex PCR. The table includes under 400,000 clones, about 90% detected once. What was sequenced was peripheral blood. These receptors originate from a woman aged 25 to 39 with COVID-19, enrolled during active disease.

In its sample, this clone was seen once. This chain uses TRBV5-1 with TRBJ1-4; D uncertain. The CDR3 consists of 15 residues. Trimming cost V 0 bases and J 0 bases, with 6 bases left between them. Germline assignment: CDR1 SGHRS and CDR2 YFSETQ. In DNA form, the CDR3 reads TGCGCCAGCAGCTTGGACCCAGCAACTAATGAAAAACTGTTTTTT. Translation: CASSLDPATNEKLFF.

The chain recombines TRBV30 with TRBJ1-5; no clear D gene. The ends were cut back, 1 base at V and 1 base at J, with 14 bases in the middle. There are 16 residues in the CDR3. Germline lookup yields CDR1 GTSNPN and CDR2 SVGIG (reference sequence). The CDR3 DNA follows: TGTGCCTGGAGTGATACCGGGGATTCGAGCAATCAGCCCCAGCATTTT. Residues: CAWSDTGDSSNQPQHF.

The CDR3 bases are TGTGCCTGGAATGAGGCCAGGGACTATGGCTACACCTTC. Translating gives CAWNEARDYGYTF. The chain couples TRBV30 to TRBJ1-2; a possible D gene is TRBD1 (5 bases). The length of the CDR3 is 13 residues. Germline loops: CDR1 GTSNPN, CDR2 SVGIG (reference sequence). Trimming removed 4 bases at V and 3 bases at J, with 12 bases between.

The rearrangement joins TRBV29-1 to TRBJ2-1; a possible D gene is TRBD2 (6 bases). CDR3 length: 16 amino acids. Germline CDR1 is SQVTM and CDR2 is ANQGSEA. Trimming took off 7 bases at V and 7 bases at J, with 26 bases between the two ends. CDR3 in DNA: TGCAGCGCCGCTGGGATAATAGACGGGACTCGGAATGAGCAGTTCTTC. Encoded protein: CSAAGIIDGTRNEQFF.

The rearrangement joins TRBV6-5 to TRBJ1-4; 9 bases match TRBD1. With 4 bases clipped from V and 8 bases from J, the junction kept 8 bases outside the gene matches. Germline loops: CDR1 MNHEY, CDR2 SVGAGI. The CDR3 runs 15 residues. The CDR3 nucleotides read TGTGCCAGCAGTTGGACAGGGGCGGGAAACGAAAAACTGTTTTTT. Translated: CASSWTGAGNEKLFF.

The chain employs TRBV14 and TRBJ1-4; TRBD1 might be the D (6 bases). The CDR3 is made up of 16 amino acids. Germline CDR1 SGHDN, CDR2 FVKESK. Trimming cost V 0 bases and J 5 bases, with 13 bases left between them. The CDR3 loop reads CASSQDLTGRNEKLFF. In nucleotides, the CDR3 is TGTGCCAGCAGCCAAGACCTGACAGGCCGCAATGAAAAACTGTTTTTT.

The chain combines TRBV29-1 with TRBJ2-5; D is undetermined. V was cut by 3 bases and J by 5 bases, with 4 bases left in between. Germline values: CDR1 SQVTM, CDR2 ANQGSEA. This CDR3 has 10 residues. The CDR3 nucleotides read TGCAGCGTTGAGAGGGAGACCCAGTACTTC. Translating gives CSVERETQYF.

The chain has TRBV27 and TRBJ2-7; 8 bases map to TRBD2. Germline CDR1 reads MNHEY; CDR2 reads SMNVEV (reference sequence). Trimming took 3 bases from V and 2 from J; bases not matched to a gene: 6. The CDR3 is 15 amino acids. This CDR3 is CASSFGLAAPYEQYF. CDR3 coding DNA: TGTGCCAGCAGTTTTGGACTAGCCGCTCCCTACGAGCAGTACTTC.

The chain couples TRBV15 to TRBJ1-1; the D is unclear. V lost 0 bases to trimming and J lost 6 bases, with 8 bases between them. Germline V gives CDR1 LNHNV, CDR2 YYDKDF (reference sequence). This CDR3 contains 13 residues. DNA of the CDR3: TGTGCCACCAGCAGAGATCGCAGGTCTGAAGCTTTCTTT. This gives the protein CATSRDRRSEAFF.

The chain carries TRBV6-1 and TRBJ1-2, with 12 bases that match TRBD1. This CDR3 has 18 amino acids. V trimming: 4 bases; J trimming: 8 bases; junction bases outside the gene matches: 17. CDR1 is MNHNS and CDR2 is SASEGT in the germline V gene. For the CDR3, the DNA is TGTGCCAGCAGTGGAAGTGACGGGACAGGGGGCATCTGGGCCGGCTACACCTTC. It specifies CASSGSDGTGGIWAGYTF.

J is TRBJ2-1 and V is TRBV28; D is unclear. CDR1 and CDR2 from the germline V gene are MDHEN and SYDVKM. V lost 7 bases and J 7 bases, leaving 8 bases between the germline ends. The CDR3 spans 11 residues. CDR3 coding DNA: TGTGCCAGCACAATCGCGAATGAGCAGTTCTTC. Translating gives CASTIANEQFF.

This chain joins TRBV5-5 and TRBJ2-7, with 11 bases that match TRBD1. Germline V CDR1 and CDR2: SGHKS, YYEKEE (reference sequence). CDR3 length: 15 residues. Unmatched junction bases numbered 7, after V lost 5 bases and J lost 3 bases. CDR3 in amino acids: CASRRGTGGIYEQYF. In DNA form, the CDR3 reads TGTGCCAGCAGACGTGGGACAGGGGGGATCTACGAGCAGTACTTC.

In its sample, this clone was seen once. The chain carries TRBV6-1 and TRBJ2-3, with TRBD2 as a possible D gene (5 bases). The CDR3 has 17 amino acids. Trimming pared 0 bases from V and 0 bases from J, leaving 13 bases between. Germline CDR1 is MNHNS and CDR2 is SASEGT. The CDR3 coding sequence is TGTGCCAGCAGTGAAGCCTCTGCGGGTCCTAGCACAGATACGCAGTATTTT. Translating gives CASSEASAGPSTDTQYF.

The gene calls are TRBV9 and TRBJ2-1; 7 bases fit TRBD2. The germline V gene has CDR1 SGDLS and CDR2 YYNGEE. The CDR3 runs 15 residues. Trimming at V came to 2 bases and at J to 5 bases, leaving 7 bases not matched to a gene. The CDR3 coding sequence is TGTGCCAGCAGCGTTCACGCGGGAGCCGACAATGAGCAGTTCTTC. Translated, it gives CASSVHAGADNEQFF.

In this sample, this clone turned up once. This chain links TRBV29-1 with TRBJ2-3; D perhaps matches TRBD2 (5 bases). The CDR3 totals 13 residues. Trimming stripped 6 bases from V and 2 bases from J, with 12 bases between. Looked up from germline, CDR1 is SQVTM and CDR2 is ANQGSEA. For the CDR3, the DNA is TGCAGCGTCTGGACTGGGTCCACAGATACGCAGTATTTT. Translation gives CSVWTGSTDTQYF.

The chain employs TRBV27 and TRBJ1-2; TRBD1 agrees at 7 bases. From germline, CDR1 is MNHEY and CDR2 SMNVEV (reference sequence). The CDR3 is 14 residues long. V lost 5 bases, J lost 3 bases, and 6 bases stayed unmatched. The CDR3 coding sequence is TGTGCCAGCAGTAGGGGGCGCGGGGACTATGGCTACACCTTC. Protein: CASSRGRGDYGYTF.

The chain is built from TRBV7-9 and TRBJ2-1, with 7 bases identical to TRBD1. This CDR3 is built from 17 residues. Germline V lookup: CDR1 SEHNR, CDR2 FQNEAQ (reference sequence). The ends lost 5 bases at V and 3 bases at J; junction bases unmatched: 13. Here the CDR3 reads CASSPPVRQGVYNEQFF. The CDR3 nucleotides are TGTGCCAGCAGCCCCCCGGTTAGACAGGGAGTCTACAATGAGCAGTTCTTC.